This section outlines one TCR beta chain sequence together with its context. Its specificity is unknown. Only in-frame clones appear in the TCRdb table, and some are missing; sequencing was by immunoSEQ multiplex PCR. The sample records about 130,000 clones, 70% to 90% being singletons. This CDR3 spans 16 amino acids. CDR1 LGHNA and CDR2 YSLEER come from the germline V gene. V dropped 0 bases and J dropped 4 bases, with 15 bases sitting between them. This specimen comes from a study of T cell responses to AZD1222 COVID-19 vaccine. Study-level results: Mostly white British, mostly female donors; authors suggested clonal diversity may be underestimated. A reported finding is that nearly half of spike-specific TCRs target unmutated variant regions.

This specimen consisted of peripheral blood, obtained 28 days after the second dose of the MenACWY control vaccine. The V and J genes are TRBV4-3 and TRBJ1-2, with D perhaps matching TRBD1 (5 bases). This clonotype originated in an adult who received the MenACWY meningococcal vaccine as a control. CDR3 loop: CASSQDRMQGLYGYTF. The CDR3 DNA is TGCGCCAGCAGCCAAGATCGGATGCAGGGTCTCTATGGCTACACCTTC.